These 28 T cell receptor beta chains were sequenced from one sample in a study of T cell responses to AZD1222 COVID-19 vaccine. Clones were read by immunoSEQ multiplex PCR, and TCRdb kept only the in-frame ones, dropping some. The table shows approximately 150,000 clones, with 93% occurring only once. The input for sequencing was peripheral blood, taken on day 0 of AZD1222 vaccination. The receptor set was obtained from an adult in good health.

The sample holds one count of this clone. This chain's CDR3 is CASSPIGDMIMNTEAFF. CDR3 sequence (DNA): TGCGCCAGCAGCCCCATCGGGGACATGATCATGAACACTGAAGCTTTCTTT. The V gene is TRBV4-1, the J gene TRBJ1-1; D possibly corresponds to TRBD1 (6 bases). V was clipped by 4 bases and J by 0 bases, with 18 bases between them. The CDR3 totals 17 residues. Germline V lookup: CDR1 MGHRA, CDR2 YSYEKL.

By sample fraction, this clone is medium-sized. Additional DNA sequences in this sample encode the identical CDR3. This chain links TRBV28 with TRBJ2-3, with 9 bases fitting TRBD1. V lost 6 bases and J lost 4; bases outside the gene matches: 8. Germline CDR1 and CDR2: MDHEN and SYDVKM. The CDR3 runs to 15 residues. CDR3 coding DNA: TGTGCCAGCAGCCCTGGACAGGGGAAGGCAGATACGCAGTATTTT. It translates to CASSPGQGKADTQYF.

V and J are TRBV4-2 and TRBJ1-3, with 8 bases aligning to TRBD1. Germline values: CDR1 LGHNA, CDR2 YNFKEQ. The CDR3 is 20 amino acids. V lost 1 base and J lost 0; bases outside the gene matches: 14. The CDR3 region is CASSQVGRGPESVSGNTIYF. CDR3 nucleotides: TGTGCCAGCAGCCAAGTGGGCAGGGGGCCTGAATCTGTCTCTGGAAACACCATATATTTT.

J is TRBJ1-1 and V is TRBV28; TRBD1 is a possible D gene (6 bases). V dropped 5 bases and J dropped 5 bases, with 12 bases sitting between them. CDR1 and CDR2 from the germline V gene are MDHEN and SYDVKM. The CDR3 sequence is 13 residues long. CDR3 residues: CASSLGGRTEAFF. CDR3 in DNA: TGTGCCAGCAGTCTCGGGGGCAGGACTGAAGCTTTCTTT.

The rearrangement uses TRBV5-1 and TRBJ1-3, with 7 nucleotides matching TRBD1. CDR1 is SGHRS, CDR2 YFSETQ, per germline. The V gene end was trimmed by 7 bases and the J gene end by 3 bases; junction bases not matched to a gene: 7. The CDR3 covers 14 residues. In DNA, the CDR3 is TGCGCCAGCGGAGAGGGGGCGGTTGGAAACACCATATATTTT. Residues: CASGEGAVGNTIYF.

The chain recombines TRBV2 with TRBJ1-2; possible D gene TRBD1, 6 bases. Trimming shortened V by 1 base and J by 6 bases, and 12 bases separated the two germline ends. CDR3 size: 14 residues. Germline V gene data show CDR1 as SNHLY and CDR2 as FYNNEI. CDR3 in DNA: TGTGCCAGCAGTGAAGGGGGGGCTTTGGATGGCTACACCTTC. This gives the protein CASSEGGALDGYTF. Full variable domain (outside the CDR3, taken from reference TRBV2 and TRBJ1-2): EPEVTQTPSHQVTQMGQEVILRCVPISNHLYFYWYRQILGQKVEFLVSFYNNEISEKSEIFDDQFSVERPDGSNFTLKIRSTKLEDSAMYFCASSEGGALDGYTFGSGTRLTVV.

V gene TRBV28 combines with J gene TRBJ1-1; D unresolved. Germline values: CDR1 MDHEN, CDR2 SYDVKM. Trimming removed 7 bases at V and 8 bases at J, with 11 bases between. CDR3 length equals 11 residues. The DNA for the CDR3 is TGTGCCAGCACCTCGTTAAGGGAAGCTTTCTTT. Its translation is CASTSLREAFF.

J is TRBJ2-5 and V is TRBV7-2, with TRBD1 matching 8 bases. V shed 1 base, J shed 2 bases, and the junction held 3 bases outside the gene matches. CDR3 length: 15 residues. CDR1 is SGHTA and CDR2 is FQGNSA in the germline V gene. The CDR3 protein is CASSLVTGEQETQYF. DNA of the CDR3: TGTGCCAGCAGCTTAGTGACAGGGGAACAAGAGACCCAGTACTTC. The whole variable domain, remainder taken from reference TRBV7-2 and TRBJ2-5, is GAGVSQSPSNKVTEKGKDVELRCDPISGHTALYWYRQSLGQGLEFLIYFQGNSAPDKSGLPSDRFSAERTGGSVSTLTIQRTQQEDSAVYLCASSLVTGEQETQYFGPGTRLLVL.

CDR3 DNA sequence: TGTGCCAGTAGTCCTTGGCGACAGGCGAACAATCAGCCCCAGCATTTT. It translates to CASSPWRQANNQPQHF. The chain employs TRBV19 and TRBJ1-5; TRBD1 might be the D (6 bases). This CDR3 spans 16 amino acids. Germline CDR1 and CDR2: LNHDA and SQIVND (reference sequence). V shed 5 bases and J shed 3 bases, with 17 bases lying between them.

The chain links TRBV7-2 to TRBJ2-5; D might be TRBD1 (5 bases). Germline loops: CDR1 SGHTA, CDR2 FQGNSA. The CDR3 is 12 amino acids. Trimming stripped 3 bases from V and 4 bases from J, with 6 bases between. The CDR3 DNA sequence: TGTGCCAGCAGCTTTAGGGGAGAGACCCAGTACTTC. Protein: CASSFRGETQYF. Variable domain in full (rest from reference TRBV7-2 and TRBJ2-5): GAGVSQSPSNKVTEKGKDVELRCDPISGHTALYWYRQSLGQGLEFLIYFQGNSAPDKSGLPSDRFSAERTGGSVSTLTIQRTQQEDSAVYLCASSFRGETQYFGPGTRLLVL.

The rearrangement links TRBV7-9 to TRBJ2-3; D may match TRBD1 or TRBD2 (5 bases each). Trimming left V 6 bases short and J 2 bases short, with 21 bases between. Germline CDR1 and CDR2: SEHNR and FQNEAQ (reference sequence). This CDR3 region has 17 residues. This CDR3 reads CASRYLKGSGFTDTQYF. CDR3 bases: TGTGCCAGCAGGTACCTCAAGGGGAGCGGATTCACAGATACGCAGTATTTT.

This rearrangement joins TRBV6-6 to TRBJ2-1, with 7 bases lining up with TRBD2. Trimming removed 7 bases from V and 0 bases from J; junction bases left unmatched: 6. CDR1 MNHNY and CDR2 SVGAGI come from the germline V gene (reference sequence). This CDR3 spans 15 amino acids. This chain's CDR3 is CASKWRESSYNEQFF. The CDR3 DNA follows: TGTGCCAGCAAATGGCGGGAGAGCTCCTACAATGAGCAGTTCTTC.

This chain connects TRBV5-1 to TRBJ2-7; no clear D. The CDR3 runs to 14 residues. V was clipped by 5 bases and J by 0 bases, with 12 bases between them. The V gene's germline CDR1 is SGHRS and CDR2 YFSETQ. CDR3 loop: CASSLGRISYEQYF. The CDR3 bases are TGCGCCAGCAGTCTTGGGCGGATCTCCTACGAGCAGTACTTC.

J is TRBJ1-1 and V is TRBV21-1. TRBV21-1 is a pseudogene locus. This CDR3 is built from 16 residues. CDR3 in DNA: TGTGCCAGCGAAAGAGGGGACCCTGGGTCGATCACTGAAGCTTTCTTT. Amino acid sequence: CASERGDPGSITEAFF.

This clone was seen only once. V gene TRBV7-3 combines with J gene TRBJ2-1; the D is unclear. This CDR3 contains 14 residues. Per germline, CDR1 SGHTA and CDR2 FQGTGA. V was pared by 6 bases and J by 8 bases, with 17 bases between. The CDR3 sequence: CASSIGGVSDEQFF. The CDR3 DNA follows: TGTGCCAGCAGTATTGGTGGGGTCTCGGATGAGCAGTTCTTC.

This clone was detected once. This sequence joins TRBV3-1 (or the pseudogene TRBV3-2) and TRBJ2-7; no clear D. The V gene's germline CDR1 is LGHDT and CDR2 YNNKEL (reference sequence). V was shortened by 3 bases and J by 0 bases, with 12 bases between the two germline ends. The CDR3 is 15 residues long. The CDR3 is CASSQTILGSYEQYF. For the CDR3, the DNA is TGTGCCAGCAGCCAGACAATTTTGGGCTCCTACGAGCAGTACTTC.

The chain couples TRBV4-3 to TRBJ2-1, with 7 bases that match TRBD2. Germline V gives CDR1 LGHNA, CDR2 YSLEER. This CDR3 spans 14 amino acids. V lost 4 bases to trimming and J lost 8 bases; unmatched junction nucleotides: 8. CDR3 region: CASSPRLAHHEQFF. CDR3 coding DNA: TGCGCCAGCAGCCCCCGACTAGCCCACCATGAGCAGTTCTTC.

The genes are TRBV11-2 and TRBJ1-1; no clear D. V was shortened by 5 bases and J by 8 bases, with 9 bases between the two germline ends. CDR3 length: 11 amino acids. Germline CDR1 is SGHAT and CDR2 is FQNNGV. The CDR3 is CASSPSFEAFF. In nucleotides, the CDR3 is TGTGCCAGCAGCCCTTCCTTCGAAGCTTTCTTT.

V usage is TRBV6-5 and J usage is TRBJ2-1; 7 bases are a match to TRBD1. Germline values: CDR1 MNHEY, CDR2 SVGAGI. CDR3 size: 16 residues. Trimming removed 2 bases from V and 4 bases from J; junction bases left unmatched: 8. The CDR3 nucleotides read TGTGCCAGCAGTTACGAGGGGGCGGCGGGTTACAATGAGCAGTTCTTC. Translating it yields CASSYEGAAGYNEQFF.

DNA for the CDR3: TGTGCCAGCTCAGAGGGGGCGGACTATGGCTACACCTTC. Its translation: CASSEGADYGYTF. The chain joins TRBV18 to TRBJ1-2; 7 nucleotides align to TRBD1. J was trimmed by 3 bases and V by 5 bases; bases with no gene match: 3. The length of the CDR3 is 13 residues. Germline V gene lookup returns CDR1 KGHSH and CDR2 LQKENI. Based on the CDR3 plus reference TRBV18 and TRBJ1-2, the full variable domain is NAGVMQNPRHLVRRRGQEARLRCSPMKGHSHVYWYRQLPEEGLKFMVYLQKENIIDESGMPKERFSAEFPKEGPSILRIQQVVRGDSAAYFCASSEGADYGYTFGSGTRLTVV.

V is TRBV27 and J is TRBJ2-7; D is ambiguous. V shed 5 bases and J shed 2 bases, with 16 bases lying between them. The germline V gene has CDR1 MNHEY and CDR2 SMNVEV (reference sequence). The CDR3 is 15 amino acids. This CDR3 is CASSLRKGPTYEQYF. The CDR3, as DNA: TGTGCCAGCAGTCTCCGTAAAGGACCAACCTACGAGCAGTACTTC.

The J gene is TRBJ2-5, the V gene TRBV11-2; TRBD2 is a possible D gene (7 bases). The ends were cut back, 10 bases at V and 5 bases at J, with 11 bases in the middle. Looked up from germline, CDR1 is SGHAT and CDR2 is FQNNGV. This CDR3 comprises 11 residues. CDR3 in DNA: TGTGCCACAGGGAGGGGGGAGACCCAGTACTTC. Encoded protein: CATGRGETQYF.

The rearrangement links TRBV7-2 to TRBJ2-7; TRBD2 matches 8 bases. Per the germline V gene, CDR1 is SGHTA and CDR2 is FQGNSA. This CDR3 region has 13 residues. After removal of 3 bases from V and 8 bases from J, the junction contained 6 bases not matched to a gene. The CDR3 DNA reads TGTGCCAGCAGCTTCGAGCGGGAGTGGCAGCAGTACTTC. This codes for CASSFEREWQQYF.

V is TRBV19 and J is TRBJ2-6, with D possibly TRBD1 on 6 matching bases. The CDR3 runs 16 residues. Trimming took off 5 bases at V and 0 bases at J, with 11 bases between the two ends. Germline values: CDR1 LNHDA, CDR2 SQIVND (reference sequence). The chain's CDR3 is CASSPIGGSGANVLTF. The CDR3 DNA follows: TGTGCCAGTAGTCCAATAGGGGGCTCTGGGGCCAACGTCCTGACTTTC.

In its sample, this clone was seen once. The chain couples TRBV11-1 to TRBJ2-3; 11 bases match TRBD1. There are 14 residues in the CDR3. V was pared by 4 bases and J by 6 bases, with 3 bases of the junction left unmatched. In germline, CDR1 is SGHAT, CDR2 FQDESV (reference sequence). CDR3 sequence (DNA): TGTGCCAGCAGCTCGGGACAGGGGGTGGATACGCAGTATTTT. Amino acid sequence: CASSSGQGVDTQYF.

The V and J genes are TRBV7-2 and TRBJ2-1; 7 nucleotides align to TRBD1. Per the germline V gene, CDR1 is SGHTA and CDR2 is FQGNSA. The CDR3 is 14 amino acids. The ends lost 0 bases at V and 8 bases at J; junction bases unmatched: 4. CDR3 nucleotide sequence: TGTGCCAGCAGCTTAGCGGACAGGTTGGATGAGCAGTTCTTC. Its protein product is CASSLADRLDEQFF.

This clone showed up just once. This rearrangement joins TRBV5-6 to TRBJ1-1; possibly TRBD1 for D (6 bases). The germline CDR1 and CDR2 sequences are SGHDT and YYEEEE. The CDR3 extends over 14 amino acids. Deletions cut 1 base from V and 11 bases from J, with 18 bases between. Here the CDR3 reads CASSLYVVPGAAFF. The CDR3 coding sequence is TGTGCCAGCAGCTTGTATGTTGTCCCGGGGGCGGCTTTCTTT.

The chain uses TRBV11-2 and TRBJ2-7, with 11 bases aligning to TRBD2. From germline, CDR1 is SGHAT and CDR2 FQNNGV. Trimming took 2 bases from V and 3 from J; bases not matched to a gene: 9. The length of the CDR3 is 17 residues. CDR3 nucleotides: TGTGCCAGCAGCTTAACCATAGCGGGAGGGCCCGGCTACGAGCAGTACTTC. It encodes CASSLTIAGGPGYEQYF.